What follows are 32 T cell receptor beta chains derived from one specimen sequenced in a study of cytomegalovirus exposure and HLA in healthy donors. Clones were read by immunoSEQ multiplex PCR, and TCRdb kept only the in-frame ones, dropping some. Of 150,000 to 200,000 clones listed, more than 70% are singletons. Sequenced input: PBMCs. All receptors come from a woman aged 18-35 years in good health and CMV-seronegative.

The rearrangement uses TRBV27 and TRBJ2-7; D is perhaps TRBD2 (7 bases). CDR3 length: 15 amino acids. Germline V gene lookup returns CDR1 MNHEY and CDR2 SMNVEV (reference sequence). V was trimmed by 5 bases and J by 2 bases, leaving 16 bases between them. The CDR3 bases are TGTGCCAGCAGTACGAGGGGGGGCCAACCCTACGAGCAGTACTTC. This translates into CASSTRGGQPYEQYF.

CDR3 residues: CASSRKRLAGEAFF. CDR3 coding DNA: TGTGCCAGCAGCCGCAAACGGCTGGCCGGGGAAGCTTTCTTT. The chain employs TRBV6-6 and TRBJ1-1; D gene unclear. Germline-derived CDR1 and CDR2 are MNHNY and SVGAGI (reference sequence). The V end lost 6 bases, the J end lost 8 bases, and 19 bases lay between the germline ends. This CDR3 is built from 14 residues.

The chain employs TRBV13 and TRBJ2-3; the D gene is possibly TRBD1 (5 bases). The germline V and J ends were trimmed by 0 bases and 1 base, with 11 bases remaining between them. CDR3 size: 16 residues. CDR1 PRHDT and CDR2 FYEKMQ come from the germline V gene (reference sequence). Here the CDR3 DNA reads TGTGCCAGCAGCTTAGGCCCAGGGTGGGGCACAGATACGCAGTATTTT. This codes for CASSLGPGWGTDTQYF.

This chain connects TRBV5-1 to TRBJ2-1; 8 nucleotides match TRBD2. The germline V gene encodes CDR1 SGHRS and CDR2 YFSETQ. The CDR3 sequence is 17 residues long. V shed 2 bases, J shed 7 bases, and the junction held 14 bases outside the gene matches. The CDR3 sequence: CASSFGFLGRGVNEQFF. The CDR3 DNA is TGCGCCAGCAGCTTTGGTTTTCTGGGGCGGGGGGTTAATGAGCAGTTCTTC.

J is TRBJ2-2 and V is TRBV6-5; 7 nucleotides match TRBD1. CDR1 and CDR2 (germline): MNHEY, SVGAGI. The CDR3 totals 15 residues. V was pared by 7 bases and J by 1 base, with 6 bases of the junction left unmatched. CDR3 region: CASTSGTENTGELFF. The CDR3 bases are TGTGCCAGCACTTCCGGGACAGAGAACACCGGGGAGCTGTTTTTT.

This chain connects TRBV7-9 to TRBJ1-1, with D maybe TRBD1 (6 bases). The V gene's germline CDR1 is SEHNR and CDR2 FQNEAQ (reference sequence). This CDR3 comprises 16 residues. Between the trimmed V and J ends, which lost 7 bases and 6 bases, there was a span of 24 bases. The chain's CDR3 is CASTHFLNMGAPEAFF. The CDR3 coding sequence is TGTGCCAGCACCCACTTCTTGAATATGGGGGCTCCTGAAGCTTTCTTT. Using reference TRBV7-9 and TRBJ1-1 for the parts outside the CDR3, the full variable domain is DTGVSQNPRHKITKRGQNVTFRCDPISEHNRLYWYRQTLGQGPEFLTYFQNEAQLEKSRLLSDRFSAERPKGSFSTLEIQRTEQGDSAMYLCASTHFLNMGAPEAFFGQGTRLTVV.

The gene calls are TRBV18 and TRBJ2-2; 8 bases match TRBD2. Germline lookup yields CDR1 KGHSH and CDR2 LQKENI. The ends lost 0 bases at V and 7 bases at J; junction bases unmatched: 10. The CDR3 is 17 residues long. The CDR3 spells CASSPPMNGGAGGELFF. CDR3 nucleotide sequence: TGTGCCAGCTCACCACCGATGAACGGGGGGGCCGGCGGGGAGCTGTTTTTT.

The gene calls are TRBV5-1 and TRBJ2-3; 11 bases agree with TRBD2. From germline, CDR1 is SGHRS and CDR2 YFSETQ. After removal of 4 bases from V and 1 base from J, the junction contained 2 bases not matched to a gene. The length of the CDR3 is 15 residues. The CDR3 DNA reads TGCGCCAGCAGCAAACTAGCGGGAGGCACAGATACGCAGTATTTT. Translation gives CASSKLAGGTDTQYF. The entire variable domain, with the rest obtained from reference TRBV5-1 and TRBJ2-3, is as follows: KAGVTQTPRYLIKTRGQQVTLSCSPISGHRSVSWYQQTPGQGLQFLFEYFSETQRNKGNFPGRFSGRQFSNSRSEMNVSTLELGDSALYLCASSKLAGGTDTQYFGPGTRLTVL.

This clone was seen once. The rearrangement links TRBV4-1 to TRBJ1-3; the D gene is possibly TRBD1 (6 bases). CDR3 length: 16 residues. CDR1 MGHRA and CDR2 YSYEKL come from the germline V gene. V gave up 4 bases and J gave up 0 bases, with 13 bases separating them. CDR3 residues: CASSLHRESSGNTIYF. The DNA of the CDR3 is TGCGCCAGCAGCCTCCACAGGGAGAGCTCTGGAAACACCATATATTTT.

Only a few counts were recorded for this clone. The chain uses TRBV4-2 and TRBJ2-7; D remains unclear. The V and J ends lost 1 base and 12 bases respectively, with 13 bases between them. CDR3 length: 12 amino acids. CDR1 and CDR2 (germline): LGHNA, YNFKEQ. The CDR3 DNA is TGTGCCAGCAGCCAAGCCGGAAGCGACCCGTACTTC. Translated: CASSQAGSDPYF.

This clone was recorded once. CDR3 protein: CASSRDSRSGNTIYF. The CDR3 region has the DNA TGTGCCAGCAGTCGGGACTCCCGCTCTGGAAACACCATATATTTT. This chain links TRBV6-6 with TRBJ1-3; D perhaps matches TRBD1 (5 bases). Trimming cost V 5 bases and J 0 bases, with 11 bases left between them. Germline CDR1 reads MNHNY; CDR2 reads SVGAGI (reference sequence). This CDR3 contains 15 residues.

The gene calls are TRBV11-2 and TRBJ1-2; D remains unclear. V lost 8 bases and J lost 6, with 16 bases in between. Germline V CDR1 and CDR2: SGHAT, FQNNGV. The CDR3 contains 13 residues. CDR3 coding DNA: TGTGCCAGCGGCACGGCAGGAGGGAATGGCTACACCTTC. It translates to CASGTAGGNGYTF.

The rearrangement uses TRBV5-4 and TRBJ2-2, with 9 bases that match TRBD2. The CDR3 extends over 16 amino acids. CDR1 is SGHNT, CDR2 YYREEE, per germline (reference sequence). J lost 2 bases, V lost 3 bases, and 5 bases had no gene match. The CDR3 DNA follows: TGTGCCAGCAGCTCCCGGCGGGGGGGAAACACCGGGGAGCTGTTTTTT. Translating it yields CASSSRRGGNTGELFF. Together with reference TRBV5-4 and TRBJ2-2, the CDR3 gives the full variable domain: ETGVTQSPTHLIKTRGQQVTLRCSSQSGHNTVSWYQQALGQGPQFIFQYYREEENGRGNFPPRFSGLQFPNYSSELNVNALELDDSALYLCASSSRRGGNTGELFFGEGSRLTVL.

The CDR3 here is CASRSGEENTIYF. CDR3 nucleotides: TGTGCCAGTAGATCAGGGGAAGAAAACACCATATATTTT. The genes are TRBV19 and TRBJ1-3; a possible D gene is TRBD1 (6 bases). CDR1 LNHDA and CDR2 SQIVND come from the germline V gene (reference sequence). Trimming removed 6 bases at V and 6 bases at J, with 12 bases between. The CDR3 runs 13 residues.

V gene TRBV27 combines with J gene TRBJ1-2; 11 bases align to TRBD1. V dropped 4 bases and J dropped 0; count of bases not matched to a gene: 7. Germline V CDR1 and CDR2: MNHEY, SMNVEV (reference sequence). CDR3 length: 17 amino acids. The CDR3 nucleotides are TGTGCCAGCAGTTCCCGCGGACAGGGGGCGGCTAACTATGGCTACACCTTC. It encodes CASSSRGQGAANYGYTF.

Note on this clone: This sample also contains other DNA sequences that code for the same CDR3. The J gene is TRBJ1-2, the V gene TRBV29-1, with 8 bases aligning to TRBD1. CDR1 SQVTM and CDR2 ANQGSEA come from the germline V gene. The CDR3 spans 13 residues. V shed 6 bases, J shed 0 bases, and the junction held 3 bases outside the gene matches. This CDR3 reads CSVETGANYGYTF. CDR3 nucleotides: TGCAGCGTGGAGACAGGGGCTAACTATGGCTACACCTTC. Supplemented by reference TRBV29-1 and TRBJ1-2, the full variable domain reads SAVISQKPSRDICQRGTSLTIQCQVDSQVTMMFWYRQQPGQSLTLIATANQGSEATYESGFVIDKFPISRPNLTFSTLTVSNMSPEDSSIYLCSVETGANYGYTFGSGTRLTVV.

The chain joins TRBV5-4 to TRBJ1-2; D is ambiguous. V was pared by 0 bases and J by 5 bases, with 20 bases between. From germline, CDR1 is SGHNT and CDR2 YYREEE (reference sequence). The CDR3 sequence is 17 residues long. For the CDR3, the DNA is TGTGCCAGCAGCTTGGCCCCCGGGTCTTCCTTAGGATATGGCTACACCTTC. Protein product: CASSLAPGSSLGYGYTF.

The sample holds one count of this clone. The chain recombines TRBV28 with TRBJ1-2; TRBD1 agrees at 8 bases. The CDR3 loop spans 17 amino acids. The trim removed 5 bases at V and 4 bases at J, leaving 15 bases unmatched. CDR1 and CDR2 (germline): MDHEN, SYDVKM. In DNA form, the CDR3 reads TGTGCCAGCAGTGGGCGACAGGGGCTGGGGATAACCTATGGCTACACCTTC. Amino acid sequence: CASSGRQGLGITYGYTF.

The chain links TRBV5-6 to TRBJ1-3; 7 positions agree with TRBD1. Germline V lookup: CDR1 SGHDT, CDR2 YYEEEE. There are 16 residues in the CDR3. The V and J ends lost 4 bases and 0 bases, in that order; junction bases with no gene match: 7. CDR3 sequence (DNA): TGTGCCAGCAGCCCTCTAGGGACAGTCTCTGGAAACACCATATATTTT. Protein sequence: CASSPLGTVSGNTIYF.

The V call is TRBV6-5, the J call TRBJ2-5; D is uncertain. Germline loops: CDR1 MNHEY, CDR2 SVGAGI. V lost 5 bases and J 14 bases, leaving 6 bases between the germline ends. The CDR3 sequence is 8 residues long. The CDR3 loop reads CASSEAYF. The CDR3 DNA is TGTGCCAGCAGTGAAGCCTACTTC.

The chain has TRBV5-8 and TRBJ1-5, with 7 bases identical to TRBD1. From germline, CDR1 is SGHTS and CDR2 YDEGEE. The length of the CDR3 is 16 residues. V shed 1 base and J 6 bases; nucleotides not matched to a gene: 10. CDR3 nucleotides: TGTGCCAGCAGCTTGAAGGTCGGCAGGGGGACTCAGCCCCAGCATTTT. Its translation is CASSLKVGRGTQPQHF.

V is TRBV4-1 and J is TRBJ2-7, with TRBD2 matching 11 bases. CDR3 length equals 18 residues. J gave up 2 bases and V 2 bases, and 11 bases lay outside the gene matches. Germline V CDR1 and CDR2: MGHRA, YSYEKL. CDR3 residues: CASSQLNPLAGGTYEQYF. The CDR3 DNA reads as TGCGCCAGCAGCCAACTTAACCCCCTAGCGGGGGGCACCTACGAGCAGTACTTC.

The rearrangement joins TRBV15 to TRBJ2-3, with a tentative D call TRBD2 (5 bases). This CDR3 spans 17 amino acids. Germline values: CDR1 LNHNV, CDR2 YYDKDF (reference sequence). V was cut by 1 base and J by 6 bases, with 20 bases left in between. CDR3 DNA: TGTGCCACCAGCAGAGGAGGATTAGTGGGAGTCCCCGATACGCAGTATTTT. It encodes CATSRGGLVGVPDTQYF.

This sequence joins TRBV19 and TRBJ2-3; a possible D gene is TRBD1 (6 bases). V lost 10 bases and J 0 bases, leaving 11 bases between the germline ends. There are 13 residues in the CDR3. Germline loops: CDR1 LNHDA, CDR2 SQIVND (reference sequence). For the CDR3, the DNA is TGTGCCACCAGGACAGTCAGCACAGATACGCAGTATTTT. It encodes CATRTVSTDTQYF.

This clone showed up just once. The V call is TRBV11-2, the J call TRBJ2-7; 11 bases match TRBD1. V trimming: 5 bases; J trimming: 2 bases; junction bases outside the gene matches: 11. Germline-derived CDR1 and CDR2 are SGHAT and FQNNGV. This CDR3 has 17 residues. The CDR3 nucleotides are TGTGCCAGCAGCAGAGACACCCGGACAGGGGGCCCCTACGAGCAGTACTTC. Translating it yields CASSRDTRTGGPYEQYF.

The genes are TRBV5-1 and TRBJ2-1; TRBD1 matches at 7 bases. Germline CDR1 reads SGHRS; CDR2 reads YFSETQ. With V trimmed by 2 bases and J by 2 bases, 13 bases remained unmatched. The length of the CDR3 is 18 residues. The CDR3 spells CASSFSVRGSVTYNEQFF. CDR3 nucleotide sequence: TGCGCCAGCAGCTTTTCTGTCAGGGGGAGTGTAACCTACAATGAGCAGTTCTTC.

The gene calls are TRBV4-1 and TRBJ2-2; a weak D match, TRBD2 (5 bases). CDR3 length: 15 amino acids. CDR1 and CDR2 from the germline V gene are MGHRA and YSYEKL. Trimming removed 3 bases from V and 4 bases from J, with 12 bases in between. CDR3 in amino acids: CASSQASEGTGELFF. The CDR3 DNA sequence: TGCGCCAGCAGCCAGGCTAGTGAGGGCACCGGGGAGCTGTTTTTT.

The rearrangement uses TRBV19 and TRBJ1-1; D possibly corresponds to TRBD1 (6 bases). Germline lookup yields CDR1 LNHDA and CDR2 SQIVND (reference sequence). The V end was cut by 6 bases, the J end by 5 bases, with 10 bases between. The CDR3 spans 12 residues. DNA for the CDR3: TGTGCCAGTAGAACAGGGTTTACTGAAGCTTTCTTT. It codes for CASRTGFTEAFF.

This chain links TRBV5-1 with TRBJ2-3, with 8 bases matching TRBD2. Germline CDR1 is SGHRS and CDR2 is YFSETQ. V shed 3 bases and J 0 bases; nucleotides not matched to a gene: 0. CDR3 length equals 14 residues. The CDR3 protein is CASSSSGSTDTQYF. CDR3 DNA sequence: TGCGCCAGCAGCTCTAGCGGGAGCACAGATACGCAGTATTTT.

The chain uses TRBV16 and TRBJ1-1, with 10 bases matching TRBD1. CDR1 is KGHSY, CDR2 FQNENV, per germline. The junction had 5 bases not matched to a gene; V was cut back by 2 bases and J by 5 bases. This CDR3 comprises 15 residues. The CDR3: CASSQDRGRITEAFF. CDR3 in DNA: TGTGCCAGCAGCCAAGACAGGGGGCGTATAACTGAAGCTTTCTTT.

The rearrangement joins TRBV30 to TRBJ1-6; D unresolved. The CDR3 contains 16 residues. With 2 bases removed from V and 6 bases from J, the gap between germline ends came to 17 bases. From germline, CDR1 is GTSNPN and CDR2 SVGIG (reference sequence). The CDR3: CAWSMNGEFANSPLHF. The CDR3 bases are TGTGCCTGGAGTATGAACGGGGAATTTGCTAATTCACCCCTCCACTTT.

This clone was seen only once. The chain is built from TRBV10-2 and TRBJ2-3; 8 bases line up with TRBD2. The CDR3 has 17 residues. V trimming: 3 bases; J trimming: 0 bases; junction bases outside the gene matches: 8. Germline V lookup: CDR1 WSHSY, CDR2 SAAADI. This CDR3 reads CASSDQIAGTSTDTQYF. The CDR3 nucleotides are TGCGCCAGCAGTGACCAAATAGCGGGAACTAGCACAGATACGCAGTATTTT.